Each of the 23 T cell receptor beta chains below was sequenced from the same sample in a study of shared clonotypes between healthy human individuals. Some clones are missing from TCRdb's copy, which holds only in-frame ones; the method was immunoSEQ multiplex PCR. The table shows about 2.3 million clones, with 85% to 95% occurring only once. What was sequenced was naive CD4+ T cells from PBMCs. Noted subset: CD45RA+ positively selected. The receptors stem from a man younger than 35 in good health. Some clones in this sample may be carry-over from other donors' samples.

This clone is a singleton in its sample. The V call is TRBV15, the J call TRBJ2-2, with D maybe TRBD1 (7 bases). The CDR3 runs 18 residues. Germline V gene lookup returns CDR1 LNHNV and CDR2 YYDKDF (reference sequence). V lost 5 bases and J lost 4, with 23 bases in between. In DNA, the CDR3 is TGTGCCACCAGCCCTTTCGGAGGGGGCGCGGGAATCACCGGGGAGCTGTTTTTT. Translation: CATSPFGGGAGITGELFF.

The chain has TRBV9 and TRBJ2-3, with 9 bases lining up with TRBD1. This CDR3 has 15 amino acids. Trimming cost V 3 bases and J 4 bases; bases outside gene matches: 6. Germline assignment: CDR1 SGDLS and CDR2 YYNGEE. Here the CDR3 DNA reads TGTGCCAGCAGCGCCGGGACAGGGAGGGCAGATACGCAGTATTTT. Translating it yields CASSAGTGRADTQYF.

CDR3 nucleotide sequence: TGCGCCAGCAGCCACGAAGGGACATCCTACGAGCAGTACTTC. This encodes CASSHEGTSYEQYF. This chain links TRBV5-1 with TRBJ2-7; TRBD1 might be the D (6 bases). CDR3 length equals 14 residues. Germline V gene lookup returns CDR1 SGHRS and CDR2 YFSETQ. V shed 4 bases and J shed 1 base, with 12 bases lying between them.

The chain joins TRBV28 to TRBJ1-1, with D possibly being TRBD1 (6 bases). Germline CDR1 is MDHEN and CDR2 is SYDVKM. The V and J ends lost 8 bases and 6 bases respectively, with 19 bases between them. The CDR3 sequence is 14 residues long. The CDR3 spells CASSYLSTGPEAFF. CDR3 coding DNA: TGTGCCAGCTCTTACCTTAGCACAGGGCCTGAAGCTTTCTTT.

The chain joins TRBV6-6 to TRBJ1-1; TRBD1 matches at 9 bases. Per germline, CDR1 MNHNY and CDR2 SVGAGI (reference sequence). V shed 1 base, J shed 5 bases, and the junction held 2 bases outside the gene matches. The CDR3 sequence is 14 residues long. The CDR3 region has the DNA TGTGCCAGCAGTTACTACAGGGGGCGTACTGAAGCTTTCTTT. It yields the protein CASSYYRGRTEAFF.

This chain links TRBV5-1 with TRBJ1-1; TRBD1 agrees at 10 bases. Germline CDR1 SGHRS, CDR2 YFSETQ. This CDR3 has 14 residues. The junction had 10 bases not matched to a gene; V was cut back by 3 bases and J by 11 bases. CDR3 DNA: TGCGCCAGCAGCTGGGACAGGGGACCCATATCGGCTTTCTTT. Its translation is CASSWDRGPISAFF.

The J gene is TRBJ1-4, the V gene TRBV2; D is perhaps TRBD1 (6 bases). CDR1 is SNHLY and CDR2 is FYNNEI in the germline V gene. The CDR3 totals 16 residues. V lost 3 bases, J lost 4 bases, and 15 bases lay in between. The CDR3 coding sequence is TGTGCCAGCAGTGAGGTCAGGGGTTACGTTAATGAAAAACTGTTTTTT. It is translated as CASSEVRGYVNEKLFF. The full variable domain, completed using reference TRBV2 and TRBJ1-4, is EPEVTQTPSHQVTQMGQEVILRCVPISNHLYFYWYRQILGQKVEFLVSFYNNEISEKSEIFDDQFSVERPDGSNFTLKIRSTKLEDSAMYFCASSEVRGYVNEKLFFGSGTQLSVL.

This clone was seen once. This chain uses TRBV7-8 with TRBJ2-5; 9 bases map to TRBD1. V lost 4 bases, J lost 5 bases, and 5 bases stayed unmatched. The germline gives CDR1 SGHVS, CDR2 FQNEAQ. The CDR3 totals 14 residues. For the CDR3, the DNA is TGTGCCAGCAGCTCGACAGGGACAGGGGAGACCCAGTACTTC. Residues: CASSSTGTGETQYF.

The chain is built from TRBV18 and TRBJ2-1, with 10 bases aligning to TRBD2. Germline V gene lookup returns CDR1 KGHSH and CDR2 LQKENI. The CDR3 has 17 residues. V lost 4 bases to trimming and J lost 3 bases; unmatched junction nucleotides: 9. The CDR3 coding sequence is TGTGCCAGCTCACTAAAACTAGCGGGGCAGGGCTACAATGAGCAGTTCTTC. Its translation is CASSLKLAGQGYNEQFF.

The chain uses TRBV9 and TRBJ2-3; D is possibly TRBD2 (6 bases). The CDR3 length is 16 residues. The V end lost 0 bases, the J end lost 3 bases, and 14 bases lay between the germline ends. Germline assignment: CDR1 SGDLS and CDR2 YYNGEE. The CDR3 nucleotides read TGTGCCAGCAGCGTAGGGCTGGGGGGTAGAACAGATACGCAGTATTTT. It is translated as CASSVGLGGRTDTQYF.

DNA for the CDR3: TGTGCCAGCAGTTTACCGGGACTAGCGGGAGCAGATACGCAGTATTTT. Encoded protein: CASSLPGLAGADTQYF. This chain uses TRBV28 with TRBJ2-3; TRBD2 matches 14 bases. J was trimmed by 4 bases and V by 2 bases; bases with no gene match: 2. The V gene's germline CDR1 is MDHEN and CDR2 SYDVKM. The CDR3 sequence is 16 residues long.

The chain combines TRBV2 with TRBJ2-2; D remains ambiguous. Trimming removed 4 bases at V and 7 bases at J, with 4 bases between. The V gene's germline CDR1 is SNHLY and CDR2 FYNNEI. The CDR3 has 11 residues. CDR3 in DNA: TGTGCCAGCAGTGGATACGGGGAGCTGTTTTTT. Amino acid sequence: CASSGYGELFF.

This clone was detected only once. The chain uses TRBV6-5 and TRBJ2-7, with a tentative D call TRBD1 (5 bases). CDR1 MNHEY and CDR2 SVGAGI come from the germline V gene. The CDR3 has 15 residues. V gave up 6 bases and J gave up 0 bases, with 15 bases separating them. Here the CDR3 DNA reads TGTGCCAGCAGGCCTTACAGGTTCGGCTCCTACGAGCAGTACTTC. Translated: CASRPYRFGSYEQYF.

The rearrangement uses TRBV2 and TRBJ2-7; 8 bases are shared with TRBD2. In germline, CDR1 is SNHLY, CDR2 FYNNEI. The CDR3 consists of 14 residues. V gave up 8 bases and J gave up 3 bases; unmatched junction bases: 9. CDR3: CASFHDSGDYEQYF. CDR3 nucleotide sequence: TGTGCCAGCTTCCACGATAGCGGGGACTACGAGCAGTACTTC.

The chain carries TRBV7-9 and TRBJ1-4; TRBD1 is a possible D gene (5 bases). Germline CDR1 and CDR2: SEHNR and FQNEAQ (reference sequence). Trimming stripped 6 bases from V and 5 bases from J, with 13 bases between. The CDR3 spans 14 residues. CDR3 in DNA: TGTGCCAGCAGTACCCGGGACGGAAATGAAAAACTGTTTTTT. Protein product: CASSTRDGNEKLFF. The full variable domain, in which reference TRBV7-9 and TRBJ1-4 provide the parts outside the CDR3, is DTGVSQNPRHKITKRGQNVTFRCDPISEHNRLYWYRQTLGQGPEFLTYFQNEAQLEKSRLLSDRFSAERPKGSFSTLEIQRTEQGDSAMYLCASSTRDGNEKLFFGSGTQLSVL.

This sequence joins TRBV28 and TRBJ2-4, with D tentatively TRBD2 (5 bases). The CDR3 has 15 amino acids. V lost 7 bases and J lost 0, with 13 bases in between. CDR1 and CDR2 (germline): MDHEN, SYDVKM. In DNA, the CDR3 is TGTGCCAGCATCCCGAGCGGACTAGCCAAAAACATTCAGTACTTC. This sequence encodes CASIPSGLAKNIQYF.

This chain links TRBV5-1 with TRBJ1-1, with D unresolved. V lost 0 bases, J lost 1 base, and 13 bases lay in between. The CDR3 is made up of 16 amino acids. Germline lookup yields CDR1 SGHRS and CDR2 YFSETQ. The CDR3 DNA reads as TGCGCCAGCAGCTTGGGTTCCGGACTGCAGAACACTGAAGCTTTCTTT. It encodes CASSLGSGLQNTEAFF.

The rearrangement joins TRBV9 to TRBJ2-5; possible D gene TRBD2, 6 bases. V was pared by 4 bases and J by 5 bases, with 18 bases between. Germline-derived CDR1 and CDR2 are SGDLS and YYNGEE. The CDR3 loop spans 15 amino acids. CDR3 DNA: TGTGCCAGCAGCTCATCAGGGTTTGGGGGGGAGACCCAGTACTTC. Protein sequence: CASSSSGFGGETQYF.

The V call is TRBV7-2, the J call TRBJ1-1; possibly TRBD1 for D (6 bases). From germline, CDR1 is SGHTA and CDR2 FQGNSA. With 5 bases removed from V and 5 bases from J, the gap between germline ends came to 18 bases. The CDR3 consists of 15 residues. CDR3 sequence (DNA): TGTGCCAGCAGCCCAGACAGGTCTTTGGGAACTGAAGCTTTCTTT. As protein: CASSPDRSLGTEAFF.

The J gene is TRBJ2-3, the V gene TRBV7-9; 7 bases are shared with TRBD1. The CDR3 is 17 residues long. The germline gives CDR1 SEHNR, CDR2 FQNEAQ (reference sequence). The ends lost 4 bases at V and 2 bases at J; junction bases unmatched: 12. CDR3 nucleotides: TGTGCCAGCAGCTATGGCCGGGACAGTGCGAACACAGATACGCAGTATTTT. Amino acids: CASSYGRDSANTDTQYF.

J is TRBJ1-1 and V is TRBV2, with a weak D call TRBD1 (6 bases). V shed 5 bases and J shed 4 bases, with 20 bases lying between them. The CDR3 runs 16 residues. CDR1 is SNHLY, CDR2 FYNNEI, per germline. The CDR3 is CASSLTGNPSSTEAFF. DNA of the CDR3: TGTGCCAGCAGTTTAACAGGGAATCCCTCCAGCACTGAAGCTTTCTTT.

The chain employs TRBV4-1 and TRBJ2-5; 9 bases are a match to TRBD1. Germline V CDR1 and CDR2: MGHRA, YSYEKL. This CDR3 is built from 16 residues. V trimming: 0 bases; J trimming: 5 bases; junction bases outside the gene matches: 7. CDR3 coding DNA: TGCGCCAGCAGCCAAGAAGTAGGACAGGGGACCGAGACCCAGTACTTC. It codes for CASSQEVGQGTETQYF.

The rearrangement joins TRBV7-2 to TRBJ1-1; D might be TRBD1 (5 bases). V was cut by 3 bases and J by 6 bases, with 8 bases left in between. Germline values: CDR1 SGHTA, CDR2 FQGNSA. This CDR3 comprises 12 residues. DNA of the CDR3: TGTGCCAGCAGCTTGGAGGGACCTGAAGCTTTCTTT. Translating it yields CASSLEGPEAFF.